The 21 T cell receptor beta chains given below trace back to one sample, sequenced in a study of breast tumors, draining lymph nodes, adjacent tissues. A single record per CDR3 protein comes from TCRdb applying MiXCR to the multiplex PCR reads. The sample includes over 70,000 distinct CDR3 sequences, approximately 31% of them seen just once. Axillary draining lymph nodes of breast cancer patients supplied the node samples. Sequencing was carried out using axillary lymph node tissue. The receptors were sampled from a female donor with breast cancer. Some clones in this sample may be carry-over from other donors' samples.

At least ten counts were recorded for this clonotype. This rearrangement joins TRBV2 to TRBJ1-1; no firm D call. V lost 8 bases and J 5 bases, leaving 15 bases between the germline ends. The V gene's germline CDR1 is SNHLY and CDR2 FYNNEI. This CDR3 has 13 residues. The CDR3 DNA is TGTGCCAGCCATCGGGGTCGGTTGACTGAAGCTTTCTTT. Residues: CASHRGRLTEAFF.

This clonotype was recorded many times. The chain couples TRBV30 to TRBJ2-7; D is uncertain. This CDR3 spans 11 amino acids. The V end was cut by 2 bases, the J end by 2 bases, with 4 bases between. Germline CDR1 is GTSNPN and CDR2 is SVGIG (reference sequence). The DNA of the CDR3 is TGTGCCTGGAGTCCTGCCTACGAGCAGTACTTC. Protein product: CAWSPAYEQYF.

Many counts were recorded for this clonotype. This chain joins TRBV6-1 and TRBJ1-3, with 10 positions matching TRBD1. CDR1 is MNHNS and CDR2 is SASEGT in the germline V gene. The CDR3 is 14 residues long. V lost 6 bases to trimming and J lost 4 bases; unmatched junction nucleotides: 3. In DNA form, the CDR3 reads TGTGCCAGCAGGGACAGGGGGATGGGAAACACCATATATTTT. This encodes CASRDRGMGNTIYF.

This clonotype came up many times. A single base separates this from a much larger clone, so it may be a read error. The chain recombines TRBV20-1 with TRBJ2-7, with 9 bases aligning to TRBD1. Germline V gene data show CDR1 as DFQATT and CDR2 as SNEGSKA (reference sequence). The CDR3 spans 14 residues. V was pared by 6 bases and J by 6 bases, with 12 bases of the junction left unmatched. CDR3 bases: TGCAGTGCCCGATGGGACAGGGCACCCTCCGAGCAGTACTTC. It translates to CSARWDRAPSEQYF.

This clonotype has ten or more counts. With a much larger clone just one base away, this may be a read error. The chain couples TRBV12-3 or TRBV12-4 to TRBJ2-1, with D unclear. CDR3 length: 11 residues. Trimming left V 11 bases short and J 7 bases short, with 12 bases between. The CDR3 coding sequence is TGTGCCTGCACCCTTGATAATGAGCAGTTCTTC. Translated, it gives CACTLDNEQFF.

Concerning this clonotype itself: A much larger clone sits a single nucleotide away, making a read error possible. This chain uses TRBV6-2 or TRBV6-3 with TRBJ2-1, with TRBD2 matching 8 bases. CDR3 length equals 13 residues. Germline V gene sequence: CDR1 MNHEY, CDR2 SVGEGT. CDR3 protein: CGSSFVASGEQFF. CDR3 DNA: TGTGGCAGCAGTTTTGTGGCTAGCGGGGAGCAGTTCTTC.

This chain links TRBV12-3 or TRBV12-4 with TRBJ1-6; D is uncertain. V was clipped by 8 bases and J by 9 bases, with 11 bases between them. This CDR3 spans 12 amino acids. In DNA, the CDR3 is TGTGCCAGCGTCCGGCGGCCTTCACCCCTCCACTTT. This encodes CASVRRPSPLHF.

This clonotype turned up a few times. This may come from a read error, since a much larger clone is one base off. The rearrangement joins TRBV3-1 to TRBJ2-7; 12 nucleotides align to TRBD1. CDR1 is LGHDT and CDR2 is YNNKEL in the germline V gene (reference sequence). This CDR3 contains 15 residues. The CDR3, as DNA: TGTCCCAGCAGCCCAGCCGGGACAGGGGGCCACGAGCAGTACTTC. Its translation is CPSSPAGTGGHEQYF.

This clonotype came up many times. The J gene is TRBJ2-6, the V gene TRBV14; TRBD2 is a possible D gene (6 bases). In germline, CDR1 is SGHDN, CDR2 FVKESK. V was pared by 1 base and J by 0 bases, with 13 bases between. The CDR3 length is 18 residues. The DNA for the CDR3 is TGTGCCAGCAGCCAAGGGAGGGTGGGACGCTCTGGGGCCAACGTCCTGACTTTC. Amino acids: CASSQGRVGRSGANVLTF.

This clonotype occurred many times. The V call is TRBV20-1, the J call TRBJ2-2; 10 bases are shared with TRBD2. Germline CDR1 is DFQATT and CDR2 is SNEGSKA (reference sequence). V shed 4 bases and J 0 bases; nucleotides not matched to a gene: 5. There are 16 residues in the CDR3. For the CDR3, the DNA is TGCAGTGCTACCCTAGCGGGAGCTTCGAACACCGGGGAGCTGTTTTTT. Its translation: CSATLAGASNTGELFF.

This chain links TRBV12-3 or TRBV12-4 with TRBJ2-7; D might be TRBD2 (6 bases). The V end lost 3 bases, the J end lost 3 bases, and 12 bases lay between the germline ends. The CDR3 spans 14 residues. The DNA of the CDR3 is TGTGCCAGCAGTTTCGGGACTGAAGTCTACGAGCAGTACTTC. Translating it yields CASSFGTEVYEQYF.

This clonotype was detected only once. The rearrangement uses TRBV10-3 and TRBJ2-3; tentatively, D is TRBD2 (6 bases). Germline CDR1 ENHRY, CDR2 SYGVKD. Trimming removed 4 bases at V and 11 bases at J, with 16 bases between. The CDR3 covers 13 residues. The CDR3 DNA reads as TGTGCCATCAGTGGGGACTTTTTCAATGAGCAGTATTTT. The encoded protein is CAISGDFFNEQYF.

With respect to this clonotype: At one end the junction does not follow the germline gene, possibly because of a read error. The genes are TRBV15 and TRBJ1-4; no reliable D call. Germline values: CDR1 LNHNV, CDR2 YYDKDF (reference sequence). This CDR3 has 14 amino acids. CDR3 sequence reads: CATSRELSSQRTVF. The DNA for the CDR3 is TGTGCCACCAGCAGAGAGCTATCTTCCCAGAGAACGGTTTTT.

The V and J genes are TRBV4-3 and TRBJ2-3; D unclear. V shed 0 bases and J shed 0 bases, with 13 bases lying between them. The CDR3 has 17 residues. CDR1 LGHNA and CDR2 YSLEER come from the germline V gene. DNA for the CDR3: TGCGCCAGCAGCCAAGATCTCGGAGCTCCTAGCACAGATACGCAGTATTTT. Translated: CASSQDLGAPSTDTQYF.

This clonotype was recorded only once. The chain joins TRBV9 to TRBJ2-1; D gene unclear. Looked up from germline, CDR1 is SGDLS and CDR2 is YYNGEE. Trimming pared 2 bases from V and 8 bases from J, leaving 8 bases between. The CDR3 has 12 amino acids. The CDR3 DNA reads TGTGCCAGCAGCGTCCCAGACGATGAGCAGTTCTTC. It specifies CASSVPDDEQFF.

Many counts were recorded for this clonotype. The chain recombines TRBV15 with TRBJ1-2; 11 nucleotides match TRBD1. Trimming at V came to 1 base and at J to 3 bases, leaving 4 bases not matched to a gene. CDR3 length equals 16 residues. Germline V gives CDR1 LNHNV, CDR2 YYDKDF (reference sequence). CDR3 region: CATSRGGQGADYGYTF. The CDR3 coding sequence is TGTGCCACCAGCAGAGGCGGACAGGGGGCGGACTATGGCTACACCTTC.

This clonotype has just a few counts. A read error is possible here, since a much larger clone lies one base away. This chain connects TRBV6-5 to TRBJ2-7, with unresolved D. Germline V gene sequence: CDR1 MNHEY, CDR2 SVGAGI. The CDR3 sequence is 11 residues long. The V end was cut by 6 bases, the J end by 1 base, with 4 bases between. For the CDR3, the DNA is TGTGCCAGCAGGCAGTCCTACGAGCAGTACTTC. It specifies CASRQSYEQYF.

This clonotype was seen many times. The V call is TRBV28, the J call TRBJ1-2, with a weak D call TRBD1 (5 bases). V shed 6 bases and J shed 4 bases, with 12 bases lying between them. Germline V gives CDR1 MDHEN, CDR2 SYDVKM. CDR3 length: 13 amino acids. DNA for the CDR3: TGTGCCAGCAGCCCCGGGACGGTCTATGGCTACACCTTC. Protein sequence: CASSPGTVYGYTF.

Worth noting for this clonotype: This clone may be a read error of a much larger clone one base away. This chain connects TRBV9 to TRBJ2-2, with D perhaps given as TRBD1 or TRBD2 (5 bases each). Germline values: CDR1 SGDLS, CDR2 YYNGEE. The CDR3 contains 16 residues. This chain's CDR3 is CASSQDPRLVTGALFF. CDR3 sequence (DNA): TGTGCCAGCAGCCAAGACCCTCGTCTGGTCACCGGGGCGCTGTTTTTT. The variable domain in full, completed from reference TRBV9 and TRBJ2-2, reads DSGVTQTPKHLITATGQRVTLRCSPRSGDLSVYWYQQSLDQGLQFLIQYYNGEERAKGNILERFSAQQFPDLHSELNLSSLELGDSALYFCASSQDPRLVTGALFFGEGSRLTVL.

This clonotype was detected ten times or more. V gene TRBV20-1 combines with J gene TRBJ1-4; TRBD1 matches at 11 bases. Germline V gene lookup returns CDR1 DFQATT and CDR2 SNEGSKA (reference sequence). The CDR3 spans 15 residues. The V and J ends lost 0 bases and 6 bases, in that order; junction bases with no gene match: 3. CDR3 sequence reads: CSARDGDRGDEKLFF. CDR3 bases: TGCAGTGCTAGAGATGGGGACAGGGGGGATGAAAAACTGTTTTTT.

The chain links TRBV7-9 to TRBJ1-1, with 7 bases that match TRBD1. Germline V gene sequence: CDR1 SEHNR, CDR2 FQNEAQ (reference sequence). J lost 7 bases, V lost 7 bases, and 15 bases had no gene match. This CDR3 region has 15 residues. The CDR3 is CASTESPGQGGEAFF. The DNA of the CDR3 is TGTGCCAGCACCGAATCCCCCGGGCAGGGGGGTGAAGCTTTCTTT.